In its sample, the clone carrying this T cell receptor beta chain was seen once. These data come from a study of PD-L1 blockade in urothelial cancer. For the study at large: Atezolizumab was started by patients in the mid-2010s at 1,200 mg intravenously every 3 weeks.

Synthetic TCR analog templates were spiked into all PCRs individually. The protocol was immunoSEQ multiplex PCR, while the TCRdb copy is restricted to in-frame clones and leaves out a portion. The sample comprises about 45,000 clones, approximately 88% of which are singletons, and about 4% rests with the top ten. Deletions cut 1 base from V and 6 bases from J, with 15 bases between. The CDR3 totals 15 residues. The germline V gene encodes CDR1 SGHAT and CDR2 FQNNGV. The receptor comes from a man older than 75 with urothelial cancer. Sequenced here: PBMCs, sampled around atezolizumab (anti-PD-L1) treatment. This chain connects TRBV11-2 to TRBJ1-2; D possibly corresponds to TRBD1 (5 bases). The DNA for the CDR3 is TGTGCCAGCAGCTTAGCTGCAGGGATAAGAAATGGCTACACCTTC. Protein: CASSLAAGIRNGYTF.